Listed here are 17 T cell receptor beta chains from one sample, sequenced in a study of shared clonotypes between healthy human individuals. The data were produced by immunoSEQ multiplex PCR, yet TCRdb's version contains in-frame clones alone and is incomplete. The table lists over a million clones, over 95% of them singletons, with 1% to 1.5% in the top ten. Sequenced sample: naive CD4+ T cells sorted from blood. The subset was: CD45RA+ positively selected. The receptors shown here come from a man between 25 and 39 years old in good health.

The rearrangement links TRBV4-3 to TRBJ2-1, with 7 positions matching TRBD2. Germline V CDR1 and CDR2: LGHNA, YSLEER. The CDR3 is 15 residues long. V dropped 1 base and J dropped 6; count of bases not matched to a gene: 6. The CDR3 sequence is CASSQGGRARNEQFF. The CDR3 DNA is TGCGCCAGCAGCCAAGGAGGGAGGGCGCGCAATGAGCAGTTCTTC.

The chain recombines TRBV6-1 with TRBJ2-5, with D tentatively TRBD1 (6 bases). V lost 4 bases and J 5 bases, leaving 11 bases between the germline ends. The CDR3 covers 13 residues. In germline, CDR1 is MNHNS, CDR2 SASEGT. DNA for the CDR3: TGTGCCAGCAGTGCGGACAGATCCGAGACCCAGTACTTC. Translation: CASSADRSETQYF.

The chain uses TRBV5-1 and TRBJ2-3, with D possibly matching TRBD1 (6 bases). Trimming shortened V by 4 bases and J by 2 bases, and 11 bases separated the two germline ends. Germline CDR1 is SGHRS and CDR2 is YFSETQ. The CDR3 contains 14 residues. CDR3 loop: CASSIRGITDTQYF. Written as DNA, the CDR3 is TGCGCCAGCAGCATAAGGGGGATCACAGATACGCAGTATTTT.

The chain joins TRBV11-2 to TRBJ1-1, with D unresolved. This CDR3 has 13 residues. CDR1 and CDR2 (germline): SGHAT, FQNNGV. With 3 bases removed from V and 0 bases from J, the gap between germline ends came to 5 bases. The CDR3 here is CASSFYMNTEAFF. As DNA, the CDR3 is TGTGCCAGCAGCTTTTACATGAACACTGAAGCTTTCTTT.

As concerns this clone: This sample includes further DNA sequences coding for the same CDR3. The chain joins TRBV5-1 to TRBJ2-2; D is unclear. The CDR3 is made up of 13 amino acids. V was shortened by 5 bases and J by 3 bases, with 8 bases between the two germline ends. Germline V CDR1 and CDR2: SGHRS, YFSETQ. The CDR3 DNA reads TGCGCCAGCAGTGGGCAGGACACCGGGGAGCTGTTTTTT. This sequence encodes CASSGQDTGELFF.

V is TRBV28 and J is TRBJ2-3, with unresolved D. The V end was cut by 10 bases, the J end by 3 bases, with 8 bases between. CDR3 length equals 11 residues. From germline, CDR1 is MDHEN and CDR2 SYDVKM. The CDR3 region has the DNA TGTGCCACGGCTGCAACAGATACGCAGTATTTT. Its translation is CATAATDTQYF.

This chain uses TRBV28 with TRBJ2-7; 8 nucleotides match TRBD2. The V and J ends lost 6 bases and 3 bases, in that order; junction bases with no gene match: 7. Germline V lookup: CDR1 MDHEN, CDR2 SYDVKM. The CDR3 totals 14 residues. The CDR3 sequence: CASRLRGGFYEQYF. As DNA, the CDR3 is TGTGCCAGCAGGTTACGGGGGGGATTCTACGAGCAGTACTTC.

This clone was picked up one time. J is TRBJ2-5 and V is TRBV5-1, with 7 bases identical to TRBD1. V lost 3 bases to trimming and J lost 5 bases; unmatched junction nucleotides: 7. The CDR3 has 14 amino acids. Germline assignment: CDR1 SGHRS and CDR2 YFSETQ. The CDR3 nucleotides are TGCGCCAGCAGCTCAGGGCAGGGGGACGAGACCCAGTACTTC. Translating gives CASSSGQGDETQYF.

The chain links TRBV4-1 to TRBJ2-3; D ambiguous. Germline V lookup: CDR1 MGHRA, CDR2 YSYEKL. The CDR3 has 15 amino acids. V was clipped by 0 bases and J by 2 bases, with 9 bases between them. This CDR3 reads CASSQEMSDTDTQYF. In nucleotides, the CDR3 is TGCGCCAGCAGCCAAGAAATGAGCGACACAGATACGCAGTATTTT.

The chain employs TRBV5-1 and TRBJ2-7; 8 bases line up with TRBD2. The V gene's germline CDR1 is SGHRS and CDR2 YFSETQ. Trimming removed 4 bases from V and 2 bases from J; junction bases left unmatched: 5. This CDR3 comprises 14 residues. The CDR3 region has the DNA TGCGCCAGCAGCCCGGGACTAGTGGCCTACGAGCAGTACTTC. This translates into CASSPGLVAYEQYF.

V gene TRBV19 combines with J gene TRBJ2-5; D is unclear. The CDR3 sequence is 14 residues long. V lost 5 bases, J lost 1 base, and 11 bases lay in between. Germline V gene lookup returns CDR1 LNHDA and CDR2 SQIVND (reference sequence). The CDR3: CASSDIHGQETQYF. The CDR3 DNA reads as TGTGCCAGTAGTGATATACACGGCCAAGAGACCCAGTACTTC.

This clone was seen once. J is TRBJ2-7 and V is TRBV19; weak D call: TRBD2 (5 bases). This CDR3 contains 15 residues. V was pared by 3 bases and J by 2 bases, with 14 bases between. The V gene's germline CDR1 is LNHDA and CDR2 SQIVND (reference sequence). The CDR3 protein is CASSINVGSAYEQYF. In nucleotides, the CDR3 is TGTGCCAGTAGTATTAACGTTGGTAGCGCCTACGAGCAGTACTTC.

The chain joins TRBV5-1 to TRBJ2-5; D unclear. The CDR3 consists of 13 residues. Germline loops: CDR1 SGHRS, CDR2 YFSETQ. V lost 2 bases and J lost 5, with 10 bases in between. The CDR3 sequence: CASSLGPWETQYF. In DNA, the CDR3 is TGCGCCAGCAGCTTAGGACCTTGGGAGACCCAGTACTTC.

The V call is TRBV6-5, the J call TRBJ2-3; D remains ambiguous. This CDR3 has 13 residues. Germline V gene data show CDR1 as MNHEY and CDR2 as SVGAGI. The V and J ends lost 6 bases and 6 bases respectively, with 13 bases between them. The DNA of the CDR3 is TGTGCCAGCAGGGGCCTCATAGGGGATACGCAGTATTTT. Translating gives CASRGLIGDTQYF.

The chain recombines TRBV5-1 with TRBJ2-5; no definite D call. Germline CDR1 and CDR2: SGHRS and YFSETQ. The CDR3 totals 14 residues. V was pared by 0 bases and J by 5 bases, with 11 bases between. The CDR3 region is CASSLATGFETQYF. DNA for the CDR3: TGCGCCAGCAGCTTGGCCACGGGTTTTGAGACCCAGTACTTC. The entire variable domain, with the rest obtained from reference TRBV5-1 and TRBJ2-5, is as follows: KAGVTQTPRYLIKTRGQQVTLSCSPISGHRSVSWYQQTPGQGLQFLFEYFSETQRNKGNFPGRFSGRQFSNSRSEMNVSTLELGDSALYLCASSLATGFETQYFGPGTRLLVL.

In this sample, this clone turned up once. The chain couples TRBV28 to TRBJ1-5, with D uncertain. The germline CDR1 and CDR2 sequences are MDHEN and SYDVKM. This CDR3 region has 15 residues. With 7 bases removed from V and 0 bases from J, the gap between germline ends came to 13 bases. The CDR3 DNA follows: TGTGCCAGCACCCCCTCGAATCTTAGCAATCAGCCCCAGCATTTT. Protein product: CASTPSNLSNQPQHF.

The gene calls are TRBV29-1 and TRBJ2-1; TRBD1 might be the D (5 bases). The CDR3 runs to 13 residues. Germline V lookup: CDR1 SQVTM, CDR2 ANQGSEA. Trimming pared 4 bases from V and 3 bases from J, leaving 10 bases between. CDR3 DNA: TGCAGCGTTGGACAGTCTGGCTACAATGAGCAGTTCTTC. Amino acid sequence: CSVGQSGYNEQFF.